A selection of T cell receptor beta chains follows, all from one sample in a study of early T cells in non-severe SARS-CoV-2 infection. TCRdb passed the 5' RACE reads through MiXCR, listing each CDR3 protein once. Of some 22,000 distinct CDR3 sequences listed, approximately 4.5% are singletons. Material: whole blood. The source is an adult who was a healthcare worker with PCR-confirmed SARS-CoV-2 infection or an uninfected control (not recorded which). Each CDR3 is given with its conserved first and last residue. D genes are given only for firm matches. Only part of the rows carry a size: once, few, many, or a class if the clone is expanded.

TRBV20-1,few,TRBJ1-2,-,TGCAGCTGCAGGGAATTCCTTAACTATGGCTACACCTTC,CSCREFLNYGYTF
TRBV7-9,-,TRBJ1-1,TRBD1,TGTGCCAGCAGCTCCGCGGACAGGGCCACTGAAGCTTTCTTT,CASSSADRATEAFF
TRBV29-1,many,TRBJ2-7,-,TGCAGCGCCCGGCCGGACAGCCTCTCCTACGAGCAGTACTTC,CSARPDSLSYEQYF
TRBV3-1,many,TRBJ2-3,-,TGTGCCAGCAGCCAAGATTGGACAGATACGCAGTATTTT,CASSQDWTDTQYF
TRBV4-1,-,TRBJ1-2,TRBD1,TGCGCCAGCAGCCAAGATCGGCAGGGGGCGAGCTATGGCTACACCTTC,CASSQDRQGASYGYTF
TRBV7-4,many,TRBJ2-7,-,TGTGCCAGCAGCTTAGGTCGGTTCAGCTCCTACGAGCAGTACTTC,CASSLGRFSSYEQYF
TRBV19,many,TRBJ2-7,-,TGTGCCAGTAGCCTGATGACAGGACCCCCCTACGAGCAGTACTTC,CASSLMTGPPYEQYF
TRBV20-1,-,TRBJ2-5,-,TGCAGTGCAACGGACAGCGCTTACCAAGAGACCCAGTACTTC,CSATDSAYQETQYF
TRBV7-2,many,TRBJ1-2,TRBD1,TGTGCCAGCAGCCGCGGGACAGGGGTTAACTATGGCTACACCTTC,CASSRGTGVNYGYTF
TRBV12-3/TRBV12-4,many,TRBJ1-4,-,TGTGCCAGCACCTCTAGGGCAGCGAGAACAACTAATGAAAAACTGTTTTTT,CASTSRAARTTNEKLFF
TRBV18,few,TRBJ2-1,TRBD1,TGTGCCAGCTCAAGAGGCCGGGACAGGGGCAACAATGAGCAGTTCTTC,CASSRGRDRGNNEQFF
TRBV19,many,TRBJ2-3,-,TGTGCCAGTAGGCGAGACAGGGACTCAGATACGCAGTATTTT,CASRRDRDSDTQYF
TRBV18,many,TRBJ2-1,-,TGTGCCAGCTCACCACCGACCTCCAATGAGCAGTTCTTC,CASSPPTSNEQFF
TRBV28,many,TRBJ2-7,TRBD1,TGTGCCAGCAGTTTACTGGTCGGCAGGGGGCAAGCCTACGAGCAGTACTTC,CASSLLVGRGQAYEQYF
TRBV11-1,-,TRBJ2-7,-,TGTGCCAGCCGCATGAAGCTCCGGGACTCTTCCTACGAGCAGTACTTC,CASRMKLRDSSYEQYF
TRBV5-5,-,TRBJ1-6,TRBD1,TGTGCCAGCAGCCCTAATTCGGGACAGTCAAATTCACCCCTCCACTTT,CASSPNSGQSNSPLHF
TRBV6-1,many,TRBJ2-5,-,TGTGCCAGCCAACTAACGTACCAAGAGACCCAGTACTTC,CASQLTYQETQYF
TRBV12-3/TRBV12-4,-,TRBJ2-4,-,TGTGCCAGCTCACTAAGGAAAAACATTCAGTACTTC,CASSLRKNIQYF
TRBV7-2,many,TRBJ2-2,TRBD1,TGTGCCAGCAGCATTAGACAGGGGAGTTTTACCGGGGAGCTGTTTTTT,CASSIRQGSFTGELFF
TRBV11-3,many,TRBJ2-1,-,TGTGCCAGCAGCACAGGGAAGAGTGAGCAGTTCTTC,CASSTGKSEQFF